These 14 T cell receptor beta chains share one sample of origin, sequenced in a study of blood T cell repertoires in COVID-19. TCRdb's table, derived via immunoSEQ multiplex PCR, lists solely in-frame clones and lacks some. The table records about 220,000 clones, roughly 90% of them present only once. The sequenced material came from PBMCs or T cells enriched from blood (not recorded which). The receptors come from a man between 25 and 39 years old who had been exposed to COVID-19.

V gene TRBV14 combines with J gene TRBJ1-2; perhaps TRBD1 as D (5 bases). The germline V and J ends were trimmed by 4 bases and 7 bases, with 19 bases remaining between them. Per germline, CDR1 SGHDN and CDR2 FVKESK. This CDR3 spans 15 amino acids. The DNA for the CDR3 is TGTGCCAGCAGCCCGCTTGGGTGGCCCGGGGGTGGCTACACCTTC. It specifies CASSPLGWPGGGYTF.

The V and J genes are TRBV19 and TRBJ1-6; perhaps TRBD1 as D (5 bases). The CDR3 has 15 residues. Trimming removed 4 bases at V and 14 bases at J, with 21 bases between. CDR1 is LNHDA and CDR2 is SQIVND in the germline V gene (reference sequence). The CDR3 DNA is TGTGCCAGTAGTAAGCTACAGGAGCCCTCCTGGACCCTCCACTTT. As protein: CASSKLQEPSWTLHF.

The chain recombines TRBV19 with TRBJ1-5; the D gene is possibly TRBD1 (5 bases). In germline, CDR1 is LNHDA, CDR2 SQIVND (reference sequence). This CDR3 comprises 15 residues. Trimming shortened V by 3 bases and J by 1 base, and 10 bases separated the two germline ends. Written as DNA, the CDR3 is TGTGCCAGTAGTATCCAGGGAGGGAGCAATCAGCCCCAGCATTTT. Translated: CASSIQGGSNQPQHF.

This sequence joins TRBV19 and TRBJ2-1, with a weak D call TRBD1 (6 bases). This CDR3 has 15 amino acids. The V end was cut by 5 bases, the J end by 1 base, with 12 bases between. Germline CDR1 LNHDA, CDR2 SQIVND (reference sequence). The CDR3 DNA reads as TGTGCCAGTAGTTGGGGACAAACATCCTACAATGAGCAGTTCTTC. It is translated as CASSWGQTSYNEQFF.

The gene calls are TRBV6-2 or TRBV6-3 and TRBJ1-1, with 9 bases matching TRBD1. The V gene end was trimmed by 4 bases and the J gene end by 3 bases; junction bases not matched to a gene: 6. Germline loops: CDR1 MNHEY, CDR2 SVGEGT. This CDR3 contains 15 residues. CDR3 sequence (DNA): TGTGCCAGCAGTTCTCCCGGGACAGGGTACACTGAAGCTTTCTTT. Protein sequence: CASSSPGTGYTEAFF.

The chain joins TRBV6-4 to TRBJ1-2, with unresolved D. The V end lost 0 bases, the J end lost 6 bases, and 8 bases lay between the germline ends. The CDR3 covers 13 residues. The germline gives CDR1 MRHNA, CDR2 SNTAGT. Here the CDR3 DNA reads TGTGCCAGCAGTGACTCGAGGTCGGATGGCTACACCTTC. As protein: CASSDSRSDGYTF.

Here the CDR3 DNA reads TGTGCCAGCAGCCAACAAATGACAGAAACTAATGAAAAACTGTTTTTT. Translation gives CASSQQMTETNEKLFF. V gene TRBV4-2 combines with J gene TRBJ1-4, with D possibly TRBD1 on 5 matching bases. The CDR3 contains 16 residues. Germline CDR1 LGHNA, CDR2 YNFKEQ. V lost 2 bases, J lost 1 base, and 11 bases lay in between.

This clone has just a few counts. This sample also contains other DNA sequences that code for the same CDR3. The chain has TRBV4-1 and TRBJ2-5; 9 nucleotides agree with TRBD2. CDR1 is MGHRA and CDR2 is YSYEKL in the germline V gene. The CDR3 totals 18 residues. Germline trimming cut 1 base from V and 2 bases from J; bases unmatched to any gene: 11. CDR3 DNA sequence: TGCGCCAGCAGCCAAGTTTTAGGGAGCGGGGGGACTCAAGAGACCCAGTACTTC. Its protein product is CASSQVLGSGGTQETQYF.

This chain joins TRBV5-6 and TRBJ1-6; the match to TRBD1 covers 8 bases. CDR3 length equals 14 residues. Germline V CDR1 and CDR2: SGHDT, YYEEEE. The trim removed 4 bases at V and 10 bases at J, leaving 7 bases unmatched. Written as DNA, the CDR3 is TGTGCCAGCAGCCAAACAGGGGGTCGATCACCCCTCCACTTT. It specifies CASSQTGGRSPLHF.

CDR3 region: CASSFRGNTQYF. CDR3 bases: TGTGCCAGCAGCTTCAGGGGAAATACGCAGTATTTT. The chain joins TRBV7-9 to TRBJ2-3, with D tentatively TRBD1 (6 bases). The CDR3 is 12 amino acids. Trimming left V 3 bases short and J 7 bases short, with 8 bases between. Germline CDR1 is SEHNR and CDR2 is FQNEAQ (reference sequence).

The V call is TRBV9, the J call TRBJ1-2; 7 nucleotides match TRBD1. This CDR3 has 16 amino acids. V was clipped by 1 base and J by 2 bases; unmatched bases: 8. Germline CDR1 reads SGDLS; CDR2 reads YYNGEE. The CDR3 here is CASSVRKGALNYGYTF. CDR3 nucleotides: TGTGCCAGCAGCGTACGGAAGGGGGCGCTCAACTATGGCTACACCTTC.

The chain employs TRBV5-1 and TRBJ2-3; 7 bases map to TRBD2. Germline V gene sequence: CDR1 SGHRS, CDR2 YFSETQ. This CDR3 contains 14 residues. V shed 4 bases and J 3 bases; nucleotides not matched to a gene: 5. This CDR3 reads CASSTGLVTDTQYF. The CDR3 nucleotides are TGCGCCAGCAGCACCGGACTAGTTACAGATACGCAGTATTTT. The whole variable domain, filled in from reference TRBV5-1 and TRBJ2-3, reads KAGVTQTPRYLIKTRGQQVTLSCSPISGHRSVSWYQQTPGQGLQFLFEYFSETQRNKGNFPGRFSGRQFSNSRSEMNVSTLELGDSALYLCASSTGLVTDTQYFGPGTRLTVL.

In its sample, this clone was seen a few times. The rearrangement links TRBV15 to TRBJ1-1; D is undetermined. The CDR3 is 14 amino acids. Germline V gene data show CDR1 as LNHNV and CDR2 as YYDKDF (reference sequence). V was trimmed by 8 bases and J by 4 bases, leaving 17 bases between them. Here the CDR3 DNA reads TGTGCCACCCGATCCACTACAACGAGCACTGAAGCTTTCTTT. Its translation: CATRSTTTSTEAFF.

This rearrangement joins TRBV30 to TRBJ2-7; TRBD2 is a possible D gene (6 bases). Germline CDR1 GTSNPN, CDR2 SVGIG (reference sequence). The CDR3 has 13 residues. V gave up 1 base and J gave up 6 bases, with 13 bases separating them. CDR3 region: CAWSGTISGEQYF. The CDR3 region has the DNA TGTGCCTGGAGTGGGACTATCTCCGGCGAGCAGTACTTC.